The 8 T cell receptor beta chains below were found in one sample sequenced in a study of somatic mutations in cytotoxic T cells in rheumatoid arthritis. Data came from immunoSEQ multiplex PCR; TCRdb stores just in-frame clones and leaves some out. The sample records 6,700 or so clones, roughly 71% being singletons. Sequenced: CD8+ T cells sorted from blood. Source of these receptors: a middle-aged man in good health.

The chain has TRBV11-3 and TRBJ2-2, with TRBD2 as a possible D gene (5 bases). CDR3 length equals 16 residues. Germline V gene lookup returns CDR1 SGHNT and CDR2 YENEEA. V lost 4 bases, J lost 0 bases, and 12 bases lay in between. CDR3 in amino acids: CASSSLAGTNTGELFF. The CDR3 region has the DNA TGTGCCAGCAGCTCGTTGGCGGGTACGAACACCGGGGAGCTGTTTTTT.

The chain couples TRBV4-2 to TRBJ2-7; 8 bases align to TRBD1. The CDR3 is 15 residues long. The V segment lost 3 bases and the J segment 4 bases; nucleotides outside the gene matches: 8. Germline V gene lookup returns CDR1 LGHNA and CDR2 YNFKEQ. CDR3 amino acids: CASSQNRGSAYEQYF. Written as DNA, the CDR3 is TGTGCCAGCAGCCAGAACAGGGGGAGCGCGTACGAGCAGTACTTC.

In this sample, this clone is medium-sized. V and J are TRBV15 and TRBJ1-2; D is ambiguous. The CDR3 contains 13 residues. The V end lost 0 bases, the J end lost 6 bases, and 8 bases lay between the germline ends. CDR1 and CDR2 (germline): LNHNV, YYDKDF (reference sequence). In DNA form, the CDR3 reads TGTGCCACCAGCAGAGAAGAGGGAGATGGCTACACCTTC. This gives the protein CATSREEGDGYTF.

The V and J genes are TRBV5-6 and TRBJ1-4; TRBD1 agrees at 10 bases. CDR3 length: 14 residues. J gave up 7 bases and V 2 bases, and 2 bases lay outside the gene matches. The V gene's germline CDR1 is SGHDT and CDR2 YYEEEE. CDR3 nucleotides: TGTGCCAGCAGCTTTGGACAGGGGGGTGAAAAACTGTTTTTT. This codes for CASSFGQGGEKLFF.

Judged by abundance, this clone is large. V usage is TRBV4-2 and J usage is TRBJ1-4; D perhaps matches TRBD1 (5 bases). Germline V lookup: CDR1 LGHNA, CDR2 YNFKEQ. The germline V and J ends were trimmed by 3 bases and 7 bases, with 18 bases remaining between them. The CDR3 loop spans 16 amino acids. The CDR3 loop is CASSQAGTLVGEKLFF. In DNA, the CDR3 is TGTGCCAGCAGCCAGGCCGGGACTTTGGTGGGTGAAAAACTGTTTTTT.

The chain employs TRBV29-1 and TRBJ2-1, with 7 nucleotides matching TRBD1. Germline CDR1 is SQVTM and CDR2 is ANQGSEA. The CDR3 runs to 13 residues. Unmatched junction bases numbered 1, after V lost 3 bases and J lost 2 bases. Here the CDR3 reads CSVDQGAYNEQFF. For the CDR3, the DNA is TGCAGCGTTGATCAGGGGGCCTACAATGAGCAGTTCTTC.

This clone was seen more than once but under ten times. V and J are TRBV27 and TRBJ1-1; D unclear. This CDR3 comprises 10 residues. Germline CDR1 and CDR2: MNHEY and SMNVEV (reference sequence). The germline V and J ends were trimmed by 8 bases and 8 bases, with 9 bases remaining between them. This CDR3 is CASGEPEAFF. In DNA, the CDR3 is TGTGCCAGCGGAGAACCCGAAGCTTTCTTT.

The chain joins TRBV11-2 to TRBJ1-5, with no clear D. The length of the CDR3 is 15 residues. Germline V gene lookup returns CDR1 SGHAT and CDR2 FQNNGV. V was clipped by 5 bases and J by 0 bases, with 11 bases between them. CDR3 in DNA: TGTGCCAGCAGCCACGATTATTATAGCAATCAGCCCCAGCATTTT. Translation gives CASSHDYYSNQPQHF.